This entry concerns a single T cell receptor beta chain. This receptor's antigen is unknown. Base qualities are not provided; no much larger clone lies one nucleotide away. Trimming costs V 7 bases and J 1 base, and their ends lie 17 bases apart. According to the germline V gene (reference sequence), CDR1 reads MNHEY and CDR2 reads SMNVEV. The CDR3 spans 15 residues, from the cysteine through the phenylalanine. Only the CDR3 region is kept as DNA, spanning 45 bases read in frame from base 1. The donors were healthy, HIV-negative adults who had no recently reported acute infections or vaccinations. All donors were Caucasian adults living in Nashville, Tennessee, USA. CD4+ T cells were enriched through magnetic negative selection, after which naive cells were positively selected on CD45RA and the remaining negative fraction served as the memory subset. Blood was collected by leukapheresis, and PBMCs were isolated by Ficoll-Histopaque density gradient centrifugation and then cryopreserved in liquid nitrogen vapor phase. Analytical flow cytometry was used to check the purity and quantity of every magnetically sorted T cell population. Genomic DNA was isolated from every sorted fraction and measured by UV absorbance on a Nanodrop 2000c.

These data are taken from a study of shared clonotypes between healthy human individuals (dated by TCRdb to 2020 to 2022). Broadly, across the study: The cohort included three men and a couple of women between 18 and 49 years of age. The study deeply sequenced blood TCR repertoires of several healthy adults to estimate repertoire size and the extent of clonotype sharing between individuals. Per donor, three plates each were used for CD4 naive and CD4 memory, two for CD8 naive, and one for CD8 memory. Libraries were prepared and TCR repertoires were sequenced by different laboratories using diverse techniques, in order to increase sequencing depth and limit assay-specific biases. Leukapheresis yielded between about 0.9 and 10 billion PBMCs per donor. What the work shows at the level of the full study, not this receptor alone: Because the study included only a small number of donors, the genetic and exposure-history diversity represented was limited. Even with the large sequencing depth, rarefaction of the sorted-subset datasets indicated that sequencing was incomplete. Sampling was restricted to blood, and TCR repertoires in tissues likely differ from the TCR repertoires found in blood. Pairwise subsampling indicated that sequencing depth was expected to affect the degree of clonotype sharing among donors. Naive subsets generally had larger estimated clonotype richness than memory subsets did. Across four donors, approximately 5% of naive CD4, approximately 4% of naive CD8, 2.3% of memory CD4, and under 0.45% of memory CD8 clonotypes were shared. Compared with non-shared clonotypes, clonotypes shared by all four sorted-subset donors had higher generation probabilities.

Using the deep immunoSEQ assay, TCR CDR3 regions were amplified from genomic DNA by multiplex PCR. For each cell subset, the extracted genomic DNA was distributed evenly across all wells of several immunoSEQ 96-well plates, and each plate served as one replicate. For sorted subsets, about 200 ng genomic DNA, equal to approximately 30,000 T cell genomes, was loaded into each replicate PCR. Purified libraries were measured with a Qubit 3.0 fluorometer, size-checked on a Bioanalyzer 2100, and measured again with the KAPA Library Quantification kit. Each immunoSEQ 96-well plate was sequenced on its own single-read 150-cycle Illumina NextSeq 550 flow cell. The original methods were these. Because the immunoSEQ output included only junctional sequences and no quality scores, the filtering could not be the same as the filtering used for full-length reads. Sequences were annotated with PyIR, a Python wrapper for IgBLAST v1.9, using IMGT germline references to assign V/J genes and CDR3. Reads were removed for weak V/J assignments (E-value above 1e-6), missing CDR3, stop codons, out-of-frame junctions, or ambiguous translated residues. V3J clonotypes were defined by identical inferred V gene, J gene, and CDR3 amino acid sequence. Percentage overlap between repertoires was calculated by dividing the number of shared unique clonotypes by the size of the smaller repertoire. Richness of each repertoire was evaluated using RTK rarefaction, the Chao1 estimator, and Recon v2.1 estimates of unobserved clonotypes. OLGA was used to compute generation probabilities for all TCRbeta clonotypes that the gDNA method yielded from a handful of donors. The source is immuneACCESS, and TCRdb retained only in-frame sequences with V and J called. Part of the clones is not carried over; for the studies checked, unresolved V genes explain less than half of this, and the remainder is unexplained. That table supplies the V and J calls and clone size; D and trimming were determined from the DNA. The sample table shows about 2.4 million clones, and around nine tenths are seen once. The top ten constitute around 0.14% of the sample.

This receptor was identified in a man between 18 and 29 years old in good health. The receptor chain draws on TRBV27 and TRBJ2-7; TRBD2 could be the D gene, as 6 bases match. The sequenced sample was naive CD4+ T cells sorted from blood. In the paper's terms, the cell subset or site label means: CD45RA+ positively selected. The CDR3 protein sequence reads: CASKYGTGTSYEQYF. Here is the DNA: TGTGCCAGCAAGTACGGGACTGGTACATCCTACGAGCAGTACTTC.